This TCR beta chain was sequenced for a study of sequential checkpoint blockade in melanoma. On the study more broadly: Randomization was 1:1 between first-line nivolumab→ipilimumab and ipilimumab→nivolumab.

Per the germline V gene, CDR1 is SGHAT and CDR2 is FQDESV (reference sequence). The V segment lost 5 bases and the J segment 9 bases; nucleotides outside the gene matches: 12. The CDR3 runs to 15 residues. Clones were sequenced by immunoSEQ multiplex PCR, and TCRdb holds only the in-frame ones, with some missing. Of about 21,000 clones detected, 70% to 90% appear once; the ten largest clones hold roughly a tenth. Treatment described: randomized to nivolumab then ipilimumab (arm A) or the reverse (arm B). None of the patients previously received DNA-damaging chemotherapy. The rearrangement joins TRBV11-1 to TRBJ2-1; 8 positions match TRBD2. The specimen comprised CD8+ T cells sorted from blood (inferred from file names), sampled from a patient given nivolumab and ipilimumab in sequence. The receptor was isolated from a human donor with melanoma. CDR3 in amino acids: CASSPGQRELGEQFF. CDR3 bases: TGTGCCAGCAGCCCTGGGCAGCGGGAGTTGGGTGAGCAGTTCTTC.